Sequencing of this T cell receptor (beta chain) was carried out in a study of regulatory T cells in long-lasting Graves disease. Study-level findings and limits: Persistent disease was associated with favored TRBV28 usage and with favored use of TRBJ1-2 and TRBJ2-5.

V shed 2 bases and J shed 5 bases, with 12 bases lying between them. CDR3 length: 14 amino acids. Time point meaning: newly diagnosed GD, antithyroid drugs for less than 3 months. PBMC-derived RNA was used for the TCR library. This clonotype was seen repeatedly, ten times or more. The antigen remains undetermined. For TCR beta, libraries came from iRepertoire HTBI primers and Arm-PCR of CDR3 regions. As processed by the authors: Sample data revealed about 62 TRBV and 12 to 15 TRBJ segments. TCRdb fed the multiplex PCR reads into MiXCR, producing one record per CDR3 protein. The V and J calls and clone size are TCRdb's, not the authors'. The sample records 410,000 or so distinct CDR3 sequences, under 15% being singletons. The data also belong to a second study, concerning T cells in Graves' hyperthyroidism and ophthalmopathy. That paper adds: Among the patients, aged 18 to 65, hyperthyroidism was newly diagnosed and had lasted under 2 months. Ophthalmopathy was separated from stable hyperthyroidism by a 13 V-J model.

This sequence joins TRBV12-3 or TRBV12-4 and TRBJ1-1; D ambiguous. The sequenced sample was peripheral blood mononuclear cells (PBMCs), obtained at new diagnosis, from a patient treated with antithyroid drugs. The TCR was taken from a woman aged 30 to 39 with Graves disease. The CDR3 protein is CASSLPDGMTEAFF. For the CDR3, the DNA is TGTGCCAGCAGTTTACCGGACGGAATGACTGAAGCTTTCTTT.